A selection of T cell receptor beta chains follows, all from one sample in a study of cytomegalovirus exposure and HLA in healthy donors. Only in-frame clones appear in the TCRdb table, and some are missing; sequencing was by immunoSEQ multiplex PCR. The sample records around 140,000 clones, around 80% being singletons. Sequenced material: PBMCs. Every receptor here comes from a female donor in good health and CMV-seropositive. CDR3s leave out the opening cysteine and the closing phenylalanine or tryptophan.

v_call	j_call	cdr3_aa
TRBV7-9	TRBJ1-3	ASSLGLYANTIY
TRBV10-3	TRBJ1-1	ATAAQGQNTEAF
TRBV10-3	TRBJ1-3	ATGTGDNPGNTIY
TRBV6-6	TRBJ1-5	ASSYLTQQPQH
TRBV9	TRBJ2-7	ASSEATGGLYEQY
TRBV30	TRBJ2-5	AWRRQGVETQY
TRBV5-1	TRBJ2-7	ASRLELAGEVYEQY
TRBV30	TRBJ2-2	AWCRTGTGELF
TRBV5-1	TRBJ2-3	ASSLLAGGSTDTQY
TRBV14	TRBJ1-2	ASSQTGTEQLYGYT
TRBV19	TRBJ2-7	ASSIVGSSSGGAPDEQY